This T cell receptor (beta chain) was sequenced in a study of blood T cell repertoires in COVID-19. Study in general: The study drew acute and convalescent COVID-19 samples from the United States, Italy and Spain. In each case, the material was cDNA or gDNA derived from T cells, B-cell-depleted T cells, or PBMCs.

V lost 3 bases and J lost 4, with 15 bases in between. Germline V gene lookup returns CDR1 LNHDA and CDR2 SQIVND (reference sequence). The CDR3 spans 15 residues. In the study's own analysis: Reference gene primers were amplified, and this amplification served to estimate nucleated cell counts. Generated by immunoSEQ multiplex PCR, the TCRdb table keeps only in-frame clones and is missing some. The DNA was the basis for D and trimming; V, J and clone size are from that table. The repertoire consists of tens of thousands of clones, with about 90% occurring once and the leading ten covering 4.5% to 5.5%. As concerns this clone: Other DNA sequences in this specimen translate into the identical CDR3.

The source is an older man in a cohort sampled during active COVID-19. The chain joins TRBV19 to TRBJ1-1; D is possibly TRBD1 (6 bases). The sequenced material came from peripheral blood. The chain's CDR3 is CASSITPDSGTEAFF. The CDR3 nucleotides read TGTGCCAGTAGTATCACACCGGACAGCGGCACTGAAGCTTTCTTT.